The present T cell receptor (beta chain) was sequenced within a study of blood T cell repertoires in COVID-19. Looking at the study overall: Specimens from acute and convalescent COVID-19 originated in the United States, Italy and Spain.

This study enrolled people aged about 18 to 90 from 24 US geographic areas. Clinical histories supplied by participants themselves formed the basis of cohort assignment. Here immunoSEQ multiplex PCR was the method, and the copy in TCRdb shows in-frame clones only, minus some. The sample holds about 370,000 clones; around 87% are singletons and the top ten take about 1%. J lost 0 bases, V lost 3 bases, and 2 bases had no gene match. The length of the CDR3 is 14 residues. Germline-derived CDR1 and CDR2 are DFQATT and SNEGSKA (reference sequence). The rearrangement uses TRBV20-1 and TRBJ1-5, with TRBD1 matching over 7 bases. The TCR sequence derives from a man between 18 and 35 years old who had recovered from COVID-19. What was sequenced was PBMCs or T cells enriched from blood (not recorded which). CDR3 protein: CSASGTVSNQPQHF. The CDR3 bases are TGCAGTGCTAGTGGGACAGTTAGCAATCAGCCCCAGCATTTT.